This T cell receptor beta chain was retrieved from a study of blood T cell repertoires in COVID-19. Study at large: The cDNA or gDNA used as material had been derived from T cells, B-cell-depleted T cells, or PBMCs.

Some clones are missing from TCRdb's copy, which holds only in-frame ones; the method was immunoSEQ multiplex PCR. There are hundreds of thousands of clones in the sample; 85% to 90% occur only once, and around 6.5% lies in the top ten. This TCR derives from a man older than 75 with acute or convalescent COVID-19. Sequencing was performed on peripheral blood.

CDR3 bases: TGTGCCAGCACCCCACCGGGGGGACTAGCGAACACCGGGGAGCTGTTTTTT. This translates into CASTPPGGLANTGELFF. This rearrangement joins TRBV2 to TRBJ2-2; 8 bases map to TRBD2. After removal of 7 bases from V and 0 bases from J, the junction contained 10 bases not matched to a gene. The CDR3 consists of 17 residues. The V gene's germline CDR1 is SNHLY and CDR2 FYNNEI.